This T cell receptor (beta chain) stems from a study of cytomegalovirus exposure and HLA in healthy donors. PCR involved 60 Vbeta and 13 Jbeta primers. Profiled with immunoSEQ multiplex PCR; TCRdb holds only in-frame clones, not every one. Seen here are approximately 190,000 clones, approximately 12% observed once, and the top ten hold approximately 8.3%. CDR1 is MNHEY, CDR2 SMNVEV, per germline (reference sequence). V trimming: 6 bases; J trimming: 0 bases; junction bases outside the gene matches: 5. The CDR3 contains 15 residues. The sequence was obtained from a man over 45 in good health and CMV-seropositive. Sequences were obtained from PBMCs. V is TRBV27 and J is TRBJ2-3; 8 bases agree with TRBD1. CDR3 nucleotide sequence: TGTGCCAGCAGCCTCAGGGGGCGAAGCACAGATACGCAGTATTTT. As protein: CASSLRGRSTDTQYF.